The present entry profiles one T cell receptor beta chain with its context. Assay used: immunoSEQ multiplex PCR; TCRdb lists only in-frame clones, some missing. The repertoire consists of some 70,000 clones, with nearly 85% occurring once and the leading ten covering 1.8%. Germline CDR1 and CDR2: SGHRS and YFSETQ. The germline V and J ends were trimmed by 0 bases and 1 base, with 7 bases remaining between them. This CDR3 is 15 amino acids long. This record belongs to a study of blood T cell repertoires in COVID-19. Sequencing was done on a sample of peripheral blood. The chain uses TRBV5-1 and TRBJ2-2; D call uncertain. This TCR came from a woman aged 55-69 years with acute or convalescent COVID-19. The CDR3 DNA sequence: TGCGCCAGCAGCTTGGTAGAGCGGAACACCGGGGAGCTGTTTTTT. It translates to CASSLVERNTGELFF. Looking up the rest from reference TRBV5-1 and TRBJ2-2 gives the full variable domain: KAGVTQTPRYLIKTRGQQVTLSCSPISGHRSVSWYQQTPGQGLQFLFEYFSETQRNKGNFPGRFSGRQFSNSRSEMNVSTLELGDSALYLCASSLVERNTGELFFGEGSRLTVL.